A selection of T cell receptor beta chains follows, all from one sample in a study of blood T cells in healthy people across ages. From the 5' RACE reads, TCRdb called clonotypes with MiXCR, one entry per CDR3 protein. Here the sample spans over a million distinct CDR3 sequences, around 25% being singletons. These data also formed part of another study, on T cells of mothers and their children.

The sequenced material came from blood. The receptors come from a girl aged 2-10 years in good health. Both conserved end residues are part of each CDR3. Fields, in order: V gene, clone size, D gene, J gene, CDR3 DNA, CDR3 protein. D genes are given only for firm matches. Clone size appears in some rows only: once, few, many, or a class for an expanded clone.

v_call: TRBV7-3; clone_size: many; d_call: NA; j_call: TRBJ2-3; cdr3_nt: TGTGCCAGCAGCTCAAATGGGGCCGTCTCAGGGAGCACAGATACGCAGTATTTT; cdr3_aa: CASSSNGAVSGSTDTQYF
v_call: TRBV5-1; clone_size: few; d_call: NA; j_call: TRBJ2-5; cdr3_nt: TGCGCCGGCAGCCCTCGGACAGGGAGGGGAGAGACCCAGTACTTC; cdr3_aa: CAGSPRTGRGETQYF
v_call: TRBV25-1; clone_size: few; d_call: TRBD2; j_call: TRBJ2-3; cdr3_nt: TGTGCCAGCAGTGAATATCGAGCGGGGGACACAGATACGCAGTATTTT; cdr3_aa: CASSEYRAGDTDTQYF
v_call: TRBV7-2; clone_size: NA; d_call: NA; j_call: TRBJ2-6; cdr3_nt: TGTGCCAGCAGCCCAGATGTTTCTGGGGCCAACGTCCTGACTTTC; cdr3_aa: CASSPDVSGANVLTF
v_call: TRBV20-1; clone_size: few; d_call: NA; j_call: TRBJ2-7; cdr3_nt: TGCAGTGCTCGGGATCACGAGCGAGGACTTACCTACGAGCAGTACTTC; cdr3_aa: CSARDHERGLTYEQYF
v_call: TRBV7-9; clone_size: few; d_call: NA; j_call: TRBJ2-1; cdr3_nt: TGTGCCAGCAGCTCCCCCGAAAGGCCTTACAATGAGCAGTTCTTC; cdr3_aa: CASSSPERPYNEQFF
v_call: TRBV14; clone_size: NA; d_call: NA; j_call: TRBJ1-2; cdr3_nt: TGTGCCAGCAGCCAAGTTGGGGCCCCTATCTATGGCTACACCTTC; cdr3_aa: CASSQVGAPIYGYTF
v_call: TRBV29-1; clone_size: few; d_call: TRBD1; j_call: TRBJ2-1; cdr3_nt: TGCAGCGTGAAGGGGGCTTTGATTAATGAGCAGTTCTTC; cdr3_aa: CSVKGALINEQFF
v_call: TRBV2; clone_size: few; d_call: NA; j_call: TRBJ1-1; cdr3_nt: TGTGCCAGCAGCTGGTCGGGCGGGGAAGCTCTCTTT; cdr3_aa: CASSWSGGEALF
v_call: TRBV20-1; clone_size: NA; d_call: TRBD2; j_call: TRBJ2-7; cdr3_nt: TGCAGTGCTACACTAGCGGGAGTGGAGGAGCAGTACTTC; cdr3_aa: CSATLAGVEEQYF
v_call: TRBV6-2/TRBV6-3; clone_size: NA; d_call: TRBD2; j_call: TRBJ2-1; cdr3_nt: TGTGCCAGCACCCCAGCGGGGGGCCCGGGCAATGAGCAGTTCTTC; cdr3_aa: CASTPAGGPGNEQFF
v_call: TRBV12-3/TRBV12-4; clone_size: many; d_call: NA; j_call: TRBJ1-1; cdr3_nt: TGTGCCAGCAGTTTCCCTCCAGGGTACACTGAAGCTTTCTTT; cdr3_aa: CASSFPPGYTEAFF
v_call: TRBV29-1; clone_size: NA; d_call: NA; j_call: TRBJ2-3; cdr3_nt: TGCAGCGTTGCTAGGACCGGTGGAGATACGCAGTATTTT; cdr3_aa: CSVARTGGDTQYF
v_call: TRBV29-1; clone_size: few; d_call: NA; j_call: TRBJ2-7; cdr3_nt: TGCAGCGTAGGCCCCCAGGCGGACCACGAGCAGTACTTC; cdr3_aa: CSVGPQADHEQYF
v_call: TRBV12-3/TRBV12-4; clone_size: few; d_call: NA; j_call: TRBJ2-6; cdr3_nt: TGTGCCAGCAGCAAGATCCGCTCTGGGGCCAACGTCCTGACTTTC; cdr3_aa: CASSKIRSGANVLTF
v_call: TRBV20-1; clone_size: NA; d_call: NA; j_call: TRBJ1-2; cdr3_nt: TGCAGTGCTGGAGCTGAGCTGGGGGGCTACACCTTC; cdr3_aa: CSAGAELGGYTF
v_call: TRBV6-5; clone_size: NA; d_call: TRBD1; j_call: TRBJ1-1; cdr3_nt: TGTGCCAGCAGTCCGGGGACAGGGATCGAACCTTTCTTT; cdr3_aa: CASSPGTGIEPFF
v_call: TRBV7-9; clone_size: NA; d_call: NA; j_call: TRBJ2-5; cdr3_nt: TGTGCCAGCAGCCCGACCTCAAGTCCCCAGTACTTC; cdr3_aa: CASSPTSSPQYF
v_call: TRBV7-3; clone_size: NA; d_call: NA; j_call: TRBJ2-3; cdr3_nt: TGTGCCAGCAGCTTAATGGGGGCCAGGGGGGCAGATACGCAGTATTTT; cdr3_aa: CASSLMGARGADTQYF
v_call: TRBV12-3/TRBV12-4; clone_size: NA; d_call: TRBD1; j_call: TRBJ2-5; cdr3_nt: TGTGCCAGCAGTTTTTCGGACAGGGAGTCCTACGAGCAGCACTTC; cdr3_aa: CASSFSDRESYEQHF
v_call: TRBV12-3/TRBV12-4; clone_size: few; d_call: TRBD1; j_call: TRBJ1-1; cdr3_nt: TGTGCCAGCAGCCCACAGGGGGCGGAGGCGGAAGCTTTCTTT; cdr3_aa: CASSPQGAEAEAFF
v_call: TRBV3-1; clone_size: NA; d_call: NA; j_call: TRBJ1-2; cdr3_nt: TGTGCCAGCAGCCATGCCTTCAACAGGGTGAGCTATGGCTACACCTTC; cdr3_aa: CASSHAFNRVSYGYTF
v_call: TRBV29-1; clone_size: NA; d_call: TRBD1; j_call: TRBJ2-7; cdr3_nt: TGCAGCGTCGGGACAGGGGCCGAGCAGTACTTC; cdr3_aa: CSVGTGAEQYF
v_call: TRBV7-8; clone_size: NA; d_call: NA; j_call: TRBJ2-5; cdr3_nt: TGTGCCAGCAGACAGGGACACCAAGAGACCCAGTACTTC; cdr3_aa: CASRQGHQETQYF
v_call: TRBV7-8; clone_size: few; d_call: TRBD1; j_call: TRBJ2-7; cdr3_nt: TGTGCCAGCAGCTCTAGGGACAGGGTTCCCTACGAGCAGTACTTC; cdr3_aa: CASSSRDRVPYEQYF
v_call: TRBV12-3/TRBV12-4; clone_size: few; d_call: NA; j_call: TRBJ2-3; cdr3_nt: TGTGCCAGCATCTTGACAGGCACAGATACGCAGTATTTT; cdr3_aa: CASILTGTDTQYF
v_call: TRBV9; clone_size: few; d_call: NA; j_call: TRBJ1-4; cdr3_nt: TGTGCCAGCAGCGTAGGGGTTAACTGGGATGAAAAACTGTTTTTT; cdr3_aa: CASSVGVNWDEKLFF
v_call: TRBV12-3/TRBV12-4; clone_size: NA; d_call: TRBD1; j_call: TRBJ1-2; cdr3_nt: TGTGCCAGCAGTTACCGACAGGGAGGACTAGATGGCTACACCTTC; cdr3_aa: CASSYRQGGLDGYTF
v_call: TRBV9; clone_size: NA; d_call: NA; j_call: TRBJ2-5; cdr3_nt: TGTGCCAGCAGCAGCGGTTGGGCCGGAGAGACCCAGTACTTC; cdr3_aa: CASSSGWAGETQYF
v_call: TRBV7-9; clone_size: NA; d_call: NA; j_call: TRBJ2-1; cdr3_nt: TGTGCCAGCAGCTCGGGTCCAGGACTACAAAATGAGCAGTTCTTC; cdr3_aa: CASSSGPGLQNEQFF
v_call: TRBV28; clone_size: few; d_call: TRBD1; j_call: TRBJ2-1; cdr3_nt: TGTGCCAGCAGTACCGGGACAGACTACAATGAGCAGTCCTTC; cdr3_aa: CASSTGTDYNEQSF
v_call: TRBV5-6; clone_size: NA; d_call: NA; j_call: TRBJ2-7; cdr3_nt: TGTGCCAGCAGCTTTATGGGACACACATCCTACGAGCAGTACTTC; cdr3_aa: CASSFMGHTSYEQYF
v_call: TRBV7-9; clone_size: few; d_call: TRBD1; j_call: TRBJ2-5; cdr3_nt: TGTGCCAGCAGCTCTCGACAGGGGAAGCAAGAGACCCAGTACTTC; cdr3_aa: CASSSRQGKQETQYF
v_call: TRBV6-1; clone_size: NA; d_call: NA; j_call: TRBJ1-2; cdr3_nt: TGTGCCAGCAGTGAAGCGGTTGGAAATGGCTACACCTTC; cdr3_aa: CASSEAVGNGYTF
v_call: TRBV28; clone_size: few; d_call: NA; j_call: TRBJ2-7; cdr3_nt: TGTGCCAGCGGAAAGGGGGGACCCTACGAGCAGTACTTC; cdr3_aa: CASGKGGPYEQYF
v_call: TRBV6-1; clone_size: NA; d_call: NA; j_call: TRBJ1-5; cdr3_nt: TGTGCCAGCATCGGCGGAGGGGAGAATCAAGCCCAGCATTTT; cdr3_aa: CASIGGGENQAQHF
v_call: TRBV29-1; clone_size: few; d_call: NA; j_call: TRBJ2-7; cdr3_nt: TGCAGCGTTGGCCGGGACGGAGCCTACGAGCAGTACTTC; cdr3_aa: CSVGRDGAYEQYF
v_call: TRBV5-1; clone_size: few; d_call: NA; j_call: TRBJ1-6; cdr3_nt: TGCGCCAGCAGCTTGGAGGGTCAGGGGCCCTATAATTCACCCCTCCACTTT; cdr3_aa: CASSLEGQGPYNSPLHF
v_call: TRBV12-5; clone_size: NA; d_call: TRBD1; j_call: TRBJ2-5; cdr3_nt: TGTGCTAGTGGTTTGACAGGGGCTTCGGAGACCCAGTACTTC; cdr3_aa: CASGLTGASETQYF
v_call: TRBV6-5; clone_size: NA; d_call: TRBD2; j_call: TRBJ2-1; cdr3_nt: TGTGCCAGCAGTTACATGGGCCAACTAGCGGGAGTCTGGGGGAATGAGCAGTTCTTC; cdr3_aa: CASSYMGQLAGVWGNEQFF
v_call: TRBV6-5; clone_size: few; d_call: NA; j_call: TRBJ1-6; cdr3_nt: TGTGCCAGCAGTTATACCGGGACACATAATTCACCCCTCCACTTT; cdr3_aa: CASSYTGTHNSPLHF
v_call: TRBV7-9; clone_size: NA; d_call: NA; j_call: TRBJ1-1; cdr3_nt: TGTGCCAGCAGTTATTACGAAGCTTTCTTT; cdr3_aa: CASSYYEAFF
v_call: TRBV5-5; clone_size: NA; d_call: NA; j_call: TRBJ1-2; cdr3_nt: TGTGCCAGCAGCTTGACGGAGTATGGCTACACCTTC; cdr3_aa: CASSLTEYGYTF
v_call: TRBV28; clone_size: many; d_call: NA; j_call: TRBJ1-2; cdr3_nt: TGTGCCAGCAGTTTGCAGGGAGGTGGCTACACCTTC; cdr3_aa: CASSLQGGGYTF
v_call: TRBV11-2; clone_size: few; d_call: NA; j_call: TRBJ2-1; cdr3_nt: TGTGCCAGCAGCTTAGATGACGCCGGACCACGGGGAATCTACAATGAGCAGTTCTTC; cdr3_aa: CASSLDDAGPRGIYNEQFF
v_call: TRBV7-8; clone_size: NA; d_call: NA; j_call: TRBJ2-2; cdr3_nt: TGTGCCAGCAGCTCTGAAGTTGGCGGGGAGCTGTTTTTT; cdr3_aa: CASSSEVGGELFF
v_call: TRBV12-3/TRBV12-4; clone_size: few; d_call: TRBD1; j_call: TRBJ2-1; cdr3_nt: TGTGCCACCTCGAGGGGACAGGGAAACTACAATGAGCAGTTCTTC; cdr3_aa: CATSRGQGNYNEQFF
v_call: TRBV12-3/TRBV12-4; clone_size: NA; d_call: NA; j_call: TRBJ2-6; cdr3_nt: TGTGCCATTACCGGGACGGCCAGTACTGGGGCCAACGTCCTGACTTTC; cdr3_aa: CAITGTASTGANVLTF
v_call: TRBV11-1; clone_size: NA; d_call: NA; j_call: TRBJ2-5; cdr3_nt: TGTGCCGGCAGCTTACTATCGGGGGCCCGGGAGACCCAGTACTTC; cdr3_aa: CAGSLLSGARETQYF
v_call: TRBV7-2; clone_size: few; d_call: TRBD1; j_call: TRBJ1-3; cdr3_nt: TGTGCCAGCAGCTTGGGACAGGATCCCCGCAACACCATATATTTT; cdr3_aa: CASSLGQDPRNTIYF
v_call: TRBV7-3; clone_size: few; d_call: TRBD2; j_call: TRBJ2-1; cdr3_nt: TGTGCCAGCAGCTTAACCCCTAGCGGGGGGGCAAATAATGAGCAGTTCTTC; cdr3_aa: CASSLTPSGGANNEQFF
v_call: TRBV20-1; clone_size: few; d_call: TRBD1; j_call: TRBJ1-1; cdr3_nt: TGCAGTGCTTTTCAACAGGGGTGGGGCACTGAAGCTTTCTTT; cdr3_aa: CSAFQQGWGTEAFF
v_call: TRBV28; clone_size: few; d_call: NA; j_call: TRBJ2-1; cdr3_nt: TGTGCCAGCAGTTCCCCATTAGGGGCTAACAATGAGCAGTTCTTC; cdr3_aa: CASSSPLGANNEQFF
v_call: TRBV7-2; clone_size: NA; d_call: NA; j_call: TRBJ1-4; cdr3_nt: TGTGCCAGCAGCTTAGTTTTAGGCACAGGGTCTGAAAAACTGTTTTTT; cdr3_aa: CASSLVLGTGSEKLFF
v_call: TRBV6-6; clone_size: NA; d_call: NA; j_call: TRBJ1-4; cdr3_nt: TGTGCCAGCAGTTATCGGGTTAATGAAAAACTGTTTTTT; cdr3_aa: CASSYRVNEKLFF
v_call: TRBV7-2; clone_size: NA; d_call: NA; j_call: TRBJ1-4; cdr3_nt: TGTGCCAGCAGCCCCGGCCGAGGGCATGAAAAACTGTTTTTT; cdr3_aa: CASSPGRGHEKLFF
v_call: TRBV12-3/TRBV12-4; clone_size: NA; d_call: NA; j_call: TRBJ1-2; cdr3_nt: TGTGCCAGTCTAAGTAACTATGGCTACACCTTC; cdr3_aa: CASLSNYGYTF
v_call: TRBV6-5; clone_size: NA; d_call: TRBD2; j_call: TRBJ2-5; cdr3_nt: TGTGCCAGCAAGACTAGCGGGAGAGAGACCCAGTACTTC; cdr3_aa: CASKTSGRETQYF
v_call: TRBV7-6; clone_size: few; d_call: NA; j_call: TRBJ2-5; cdr3_nt: TGTGCCAGCAGCTTAGGGATCCCCGCGGGGACCCAGTACTTC; cdr3_aa: CASSLGIPAGTQYF
v_call: TRBV4-3; clone_size: NA; d_call: TRBD1; j_call: TRBJ1-1; cdr3_nt: TGCGCCAGCAGCCAAGAGACAGGGGGCCAAGCTTTCTTT; cdr3_aa: CASSQETGGQAFF